One sample yielded the 8 T cell receptor beta chains listed below, sequenced in a study of cytomegalovirus exposure and HLA in healthy donors. The protocol was immunoSEQ multiplex PCR, while the TCRdb copy is restricted to in-frame clones and leaves out a portion. Here the sample spans about 250,000 clones, more than 85% being singletons. Material for sequencing was PBMCs. The receptor set was obtained from a man younger than 35 in good health and CMV-seropositive.

The V and J genes are TRBV5-1 and TRBJ2-1; 7 bases are a match to TRBD2. The germline V gene has CDR1 SGHRS and CDR2 YFSETQ. The junction had 6 bases not matched to a gene; V was cut back by 3 bases and J by 0 bases. CDR3 length: 16 amino acids. The CDR3 reads CASSSLGGSSYNEQFF. The CDR3 nucleotides read TGCGCCAGCAGCTCCTTAGGCGGGAGCTCCTACAATGAGCAGTTCTTC.

The chain joins TRBV7-2 to TRBJ2-1; D gene uncertain. This CDR3 is 13 amino acids long. The V gene lost 0 bases and the J gene lost 0 bases, with 0 bases spanning the gap. Germline loops: CDR1 SGHTA, CDR2 FQGNSA. Here the CDR3 reads CASSLASYNEQFF. CDR3 sequence (DNA): TGTGCCAGCAGCTTAGCCTCCTACAATGAGCAGTTCTTC.

The J gene is TRBJ2-7, the V gene TRBV13; TRBD1 matches at 7 bases. The V gene's germline CDR1 is PRHDT and CDR2 FYEKMQ (reference sequence). Losses at the gene ends were 6 bases for V and 5 bases for J; bases not matched to a gene: 7. The CDR3 is 13 residues long. In nucleotides, the CDR3 is TGTGCCAGCAGGTATTACAGGGGTAACGAGCAGTACTTC. As protein: CASRYYRGNEQYF.

This chain links TRBV29-1 with TRBJ2-1; D is perhaps TRBD1 (6 bases). Germline V gene lookup returns CDR1 SQVTM and CDR2 ANQGSEA. V dropped 6 bases and J dropped 0 bases, with 12 bases sitting between them. The CDR3 runs 14 residues. The CDR3 coding sequence is TGCAGCGTGGCCGGGACAATCTCCTACAATGAGCAGTTCTTC. Encoded protein: CSVAGTISYNEQFF.

This sequence joins TRBV6-6 and TRBJ2-1; D remains ambiguous. The V gene lost 6 bases and the J gene lost 15 bases, with 18 bases spanning the gap. The germline CDR1 and CDR2 sequences are MNHNY and SVGAGI (reference sequence). The CDR3 has 12 amino acids. The CDR3 nucleotides are TGTGCCAGCAGGGAAGGCCCGATGGTAGGGTTCTTC. Translated, it gives CASREGPMVGFF.

The rearrangement links TRBV5-1 to TRBJ1-1; 7 nucleotides align to TRBD1. Looked up from germline, CDR1 is SGHRS and CDR2 is YFSETQ. The V gene end was trimmed by 4 bases and the J gene end by 1 base; junction bases not matched to a gene: 7. CDR3 length: 15 residues. This CDR3 reads CASSLGQARNTEAFF. CDR3 nucleotides: TGCGCCAGCAGCCTCGGACAGGCTCGGAACACTGAAGCTTTCTTT.

CDR3: CASSPGSHQETQYF. As DNA, the CDR3 is TGTGCCAGCAGCCCAGGGAGCCATCAAGAGACCCAGTACTTC. The chain carries TRBV5-6 and TRBJ2-5; either TRBD1 or TRBD2 may supply D (5 bases each). The CDR3 sequence is 14 residues long. Looked up from germline, CDR1 is SGHDT and CDR2 is YYEEEE. V lost 4 bases and J 2 bases, leaving 12 bases between the germline ends.

The gene calls are TRBV28 and TRBJ1-2; D perhaps matches TRBD1 (6 bases). Trimming shortened V by 4 bases and J by 9 bases, and 21 bases separated the two germline ends. Per germline, CDR1 MDHEN and CDR2 SYDVKM. This CDR3 comprises 15 residues. The DNA for the CDR3 is TGTGCCAGCAGTTGGCAACAGGGCCGAGGCTGGAGCTACACCTTC. It translates to CASSWQQGRGWSYTF.